This T cell receptor (beta chain) was identified in a study of blood T cell repertoires in COVID-19. Study-level information: Researchers got acute and convalescent COVID-19 samples from the United States, Italy and Spain. Nucleic acid was either cDNA or gDNA, and it came from T cells, B-cell-depleted T cells, or PBMCs.

Produced via immunoSEQ multiplex PCR; TCRdb's table is partial and in-frame only. The sample comprises 70,000 to 95,000 clones, around four fifths of which are singletons, and approximately 12% rests with the top ten. The germline CDR1 and CDR2 sequences are KGHSH and LQKENI. The CDR3 sequence is 15 residues long. V shed 2 bases and J 5 bases; nucleotides not matched to a gene: 6. The chain carries TRBV18 and TRBJ2-5; 9 nucleotides agree with TRBD1. This sequence was found in a woman aged 70-85 years with active or convalescent COVID-19. The sequencing input was peripheral blood. The CDR3 DNA reads as TGTGCCAGCTCACCAACAGGGGGCCGATTGGAGACCCAGTACTTC. Amino acid sequence: CASSPTGGRLETQYF.